This entry lists 3 T cell receptor beta chains sequenced from one sample in a study of blood T cell repertoires in COVID-19. Profiled with immunoSEQ multiplex PCR; TCRdb holds only in-frame clones, not every one. The profile shows about 670,000 clones, approximately 90% of them singletons. What was sequenced was peripheral blood. These receptors were taken from a young woman with acute or convalescent COVID-19.

The CDR3 is CASSIKSDLPPDGYTF. In nucleotides, the CDR3 is TGTGCCAGTAGTATAAAGAGCGACCTACCCCCAGATGGCTACACCTTC. This sequence joins TRBV19 and TRBJ1-2; D unclear. CDR1 and CDR2 (germline): LNHDA, SQIVND (reference sequence). The CDR3 has 16 amino acids. V was trimmed by 2 bases and J by 6 bases, leaving 19 bases between them.

CDR3 sequence: CASSLKTRGEQYF. Written as DNA, the CDR3 is TGTGCCAGCAGCTTAAAGACTAGAGGCGAGCAGTACTTC. This chain connects TRBV7-2 to TRBJ2-7; weak D call: TRBD2 (6 bases). The CDR3 is 13 amino acids. Germline CDR1 is SGHTA and CDR2 is FQGNSA. Between the trimmed V and J ends, which lost 2 bases and 6 bases, there was a span of 11 bases.

This chain links TRBV19 with TRBJ2-1; D uncertain. V was pared by 3 bases and J by 3 bases, with 6 bases between. Germline V CDR1 and CDR2: LNHDA, SQIVND (reference sequence). This CDR3 comprises 13 residues. CDR3 in DNA: TGTGCCAGTAGTATCGGTGACTACAATGAGCAGTTCTTC. Protein: CASSIGDYNEQFF.